The 14 T cell receptor beta chains below come from one sample, sequenced in a study of response to subunit inactivated influenza vaccine. One entry per CDR3 protein results from TCRdb running MiXCR on the RT-PCR reads. The sample holds around 710,000 distinct CDR3 sequences, approximately 13% seen once. The sample was PBMCs from blood, taken approximately 15 days before vaccination. Receptors were obtained from a man in his fifties who received an inactivated influenza vaccine.

The chain joins TRBV4-3 to TRBJ2-1; the match to TRBD2 covers 12 bases. Germline-derived CDR1 and CDR2 are LGHNA and YSLEER. CDR3 size: 14 residues. V dropped 5 bases and J dropped 6; count of bases not matched to a gene: 2. The CDR3 DNA sequence: TGCGCCAGCAGCGGGACTAGCGGGTTCAATGAGCAGTTCTTC. Its protein is CASSGTSGFNEQFF.

This clonotype has more than one count but fewer than ten. The chain recombines TRBV21-1 with TRBJ2-7; the table names TRBD1, a call not compared with the DNA. TRBV21-1 is an annotated pseudogene. The CDR3 runs to 15 residues. CDR3 nucleotide sequence: TGTGCCAGCAGCAATCCGGGGCAGGGGGACAACGAGCAGTACTTC. Amino acids: CASSNPGQGDNEQYF.

This chain joins TRBV20-1 and TRBJ2-5; D may be TRBD1 or TRBD2 (7 bases each). CDR1 is DFQATT, CDR2 SNEGSKA, per germline (reference sequence). The CDR3 loop spans 14 amino acids. V was shortened by 1 base and J by 4 bases, with 13 bases between the two germline ends. CDR3: CSARAAGGGETQYF. DNA for the CDR3: TGCAGTGCTAGAGCGGCAGGGGGGGGAGAGACCCAGTACTTC.

This chain connects TRBV27 to TRBJ2-7; no clear D. The V gene's germline CDR1 is MNHEY and CDR2 SMNVEV (reference sequence). Trimming shortened V by 1 base and J by 4 bases, and 8 bases separated the two germline ends. This CDR3 is built from 13 residues. DNA for the CDR3: TGTGCCAGCAGTTTATTCGCAGAATACGAGCAGTACTTC. Its translation: CASSLFAEYEQYF.

This clonotype was detected a few times. The chain recombines TRBV20-1 with TRBJ2-1; 10 bases agree with TRBD1. CDR1 DFQATT and CDR2 SNEGSKA come from the germline V gene (reference sequence). The CDR3 consists of 15 residues. V lost 1 base and J lost 4; bases outside the gene matches: 4. The CDR3 bases are TGCAGTGCTAGAGTCCCGGGACAGGGGTACAATGAGCAGTTCTTC. Translating it yields CSARVPGQGYNEQFF.

The chain has TRBV6-2 or TRBV6-3 and TRBJ2-5, with D maybe TRBD2 (6 bases). Looked up from germline, CDR1 is MNHEY and CDR2 is SVGEGT. Trimming took 2 bases from V and 5 from J, leaving 9 bases between them. The CDR3 is made up of 13 amino acids. Here the CDR3 reads CASSYRGRETQYF. The DNA of the CDR3 is TGTGCCAGCAGTTACCGGGGGAGGGAGACCCAGTACTTC.

The chain carries TRBV5-6 and TRBJ1-1; 8 bases fit TRBD1. V lost 0 bases and J lost 6; bases outside the gene matches: 4. CDR1 and CDR2 (germline): SGHDT, YYEEEE. This CDR3 comprises 14 residues. The CDR3 sequence: CASSLETGEAEAFF. The DNA of the CDR3 is TGTGCCAGCAGCTTGGAGACAGGGGAGGCTGAAGCTTTCTTT.

This chain links TRBV4-3 with TRBJ2-1, with a weak D call TRBD2 (5 bases). Per germline, CDR1 LGHNA and CDR2 YSLEER. The V gene lost 0 bases and the J gene lost 6 bases, with 12 bases spanning the gap. The CDR3 spans 15 residues. Here the CDR3 reads CASSQDSDYSNEQFF. DNA of the CDR3: TGCGCCAGCAGCCAAGACTCCGACTACAGCAATGAGCAGTTCTTC.

The J gene is TRBJ2-7, the V gene TRBV5-6; unclear D gene. Germline V CDR1 and CDR2: SGHDT, YYEEEE. The V end lost 0 bases, the J end lost 6 bases, and 4 bases lay between the germline ends. The CDR3 length is 11 residues. The CDR3 DNA sequence: TGTGCCAGCAGCTTGGCGACCGAGCAGTACTTC. This sequence encodes CASSLATEQYF.

This clonotype has a handful of counts. The CDR3 DNA reads as TGTGCCAGCAGCCAAGATTACGGGGGAGGATACGAGCAGTACTTC. Residues: CASSQDYGGGYEQYF. The chain joins TRBV14 to TRBJ2-7, with a tentative D call TRBD2 (6 bases). CDR3 length: 15 amino acids. Germline CDR1 and CDR2: SGHDN and FVKESK. Trimming pared 0 bases from V and 4 bases from J, leaving 13 bases between.

This clonotype was seen ten or more times. CDR3: CASSRDRAGEAFF. CDR3 bases: TGTGCCAGCAGCAGGGACAGGGCAGGTGAAGCTTTCTTT. This rearrangement joins TRBV7-8 to TRBJ1-1, with 9 bases identical to TRBD1. The trim removed 5 bases at V and 7 bases at J, leaving 5 bases unmatched. The CDR3 contains 13 residues. Germline V gene sequence: CDR1 SGHVS, CDR2 FQNEAQ.

This clonotype was seen a few times. DNA of the CDR3: TGTGCCAGCAGCGCCACCGAAATCAGAGACAGGGGGCATGGCTACACCTTC. Translated: CASSATEIRDRGHGYTF. J is TRBJ1-2 and V is TRBV7-9, with TRBD1 identical over 10 bases. Germline V gene lookup returns CDR1 SEHNR and CDR2 FQNEAQ (reference sequence). V trimming: 5 bases; J trimming: 6 bases; junction bases outside the gene matches: 15. CDR3 length: 17 residues. The complete variable domain, with remaining parts taken from reference TRBV7-9 and TRBJ1-2, reads DTGVSQNPRHKITKRGQNVTFRCDPISEHNRLYWYRQTLGQGPEFLTYFQNEAQLEKSRLLSDRFSAERPKGSFSTLEIQRTEQGDSAMYLCASSATEIRDRGHGYTFGSGTRLTVV.

The chain joins TRBV27 to TRBJ2-3; 11 bases align to TRBD2. Looked up from germline, CDR1 is MNHEY and CDR2 is SMNVEV (reference sequence). The CDR3 extends over 17 amino acids. V was pared by 7 bases and J by 7 bases, with 16 bases of the junction left unmatched. The CDR3: CASTAEGPSGRSYTQYF. DNA for the CDR3: TGTGCCAGCACCGCTGAAGGACCTAGCGGGAGGAGTTATACGCAGTATTTT.

This clonotype showed up just a few times. J is TRBJ2-5 and V is TRBV20-1; D is unclear. V gave up 3 bases and J gave up 1 base, with 9 bases separating them. Germline loops: CDR1 DFQATT, CDR2 SNEGSKA (reference sequence). CDR3 length: 13 residues. This chain's CDR3 is CSASLGAQETQYF. CDR3 DNA: TGCAGTGCTAGTCTCGGTGCCCAAGAGACCCAGTACTTC.